This T cell receptor (beta chain) emerged from a study of cytomegalovirus exposure and HLA in healthy donors. Across the whole study: An early release of data contained about 85 million unique TCRs, which came from HLA-typed donors. Overall study findings and caveats: Accurate HLA-A and HLA-B prediction from TCR beta sequences was reported for most subjects. Within a later analysis, the majority of CMV-associated TCR beta chains appeared HLA-restricted.

Researchers ran the PCR with 60 Vbeta and 13 Jbeta primers. The method was immunoSEQ multiplex PCR; TCRdb's version includes in-frame clones alone and lacks a portion of them. In the table there are 120,000 or so clones, about 80% of which are singletons. The germline gives CDR1 SGHRS, CDR2 YFSETQ. This CDR3 is built from 14 residues. V lost 5 bases, J lost 0 bases, and 9 bases lay in between. A few counts support this clone. Its antigen is not identified. This chain connects TRBV5-1 to TRBJ1-3; D not certain. Material: PBMCs. The source is a young man in good health and CMV-seronegative. CDR3 DNA: TGCGCCAGCAGGGCCGCCCACTCTGGAAACACCATATATTTT. Encoded protein: CASRAAHSGNTIYF. The entire variable domain, with the rest obtained from reference TRBV5-1 and TRBJ1-3, is as follows: KAGVTQTPRYLIKTRGQQVTLSCSPISGHRSVSWYQQTPGQGLQFLFEYFSETQRNKGNFPGRFSGRQFSNSRSEMNVSTLELGDSALYLCASRAAHSGNTIYFGEGSWLTVV.